This is a list of T cell receptor beta chains from one sample in a study of T cell changes during pregnancy in multiple sclerosis. TCRdb's table, derived via immunoSEQ multiplex PCR, lists solely in-frame clones and lacks some. The sample has tens of thousands of clones; around 90% are singletons. The source was peripheral blood, collected in the first trimester of pregnancy. These receptors were taken from a female donor in good health, enrolled as a control in a pregnancy study. The CDR3 runs from the conserved cysteine through the conserved F or W. D genes are given only for firm matches. Size tells how often a clone was seen (once, few, many) or the class of an expanded clone, and some rows leave it out.

>NA|16|NA|TRBJ1-5|TRBV28
CASSLLPGNSNQPQHF
TGTGCCAGCAGTTTATTGCCAGGGAATAGCAATCAGCCCCAGCATTTT
>NA|16|NA|TRBJ2-3|TRBV4-2
CASSQAVVRGTDTQYF
TGTGCCAGCAGCCAAGCTGTGGTCAGGGGCACAGATACGCAGTATTTT
>NA|20|few|TRBJ1-5|TRBV21-1
CASSIGWRLTGSSGNQPQHF
TGTGCCAGCAGCATAGGTTGGAGGTTGACAGGGAGCAGTGGCAATCAGCCCCAGCATTTT
>TRBD2|20|NA|TRBJ2-1|TRBV15
CATSRDGTSGGALVMGEQFF
TGTGCCACCAGCAGAGATGGAACTAGCGGGGGGGCGCTGGTAATGGGCGAGCAGTTCTTC
>NA|12|NA|TRBJ1-6|TRBV6-5
CASRNSNSPLHF
TGTGCCAGCAGGAATAGTAATTCACCCCTCCACTTT
>TRBD2|13|once|TRBJ2-5|TRBV27
CASSLGGEETQYF
TGTGCCAGCAGTTTAGGGGGGGAAGAGACCCAGTACTTC
>TRBD1|15|once|TRBJ1-5|TRBV2
CASSTDRGVNQPQHF
TGTGCCAGCAGTACGGACAGGGGAGTCAATCAGCCCCAGCATTTT
>NA|12|NA|TRBJ2-1|TRBV10-3
CAISEGQGEQFF
TGTGCCATCAGTGAGGGGCAGGGTGAGCAGTTCTTC
>TRBD2|16|NA|TRBJ2-1|TRBV27
CASSPLSGGPYNEQFF
TGTGCCAGCAGTCCTCTGAGCGGGGGACCCTACAATGAGCAGTTCTTC
>NA|13|NA|TRBJ2-1|TRBV6-6
CASTRGASNEQFF
TGTGCCAGCACACGGGGGGCCTCCAATGAGCAGTTCTTC
>TRBD1|14|NA|TRBJ1-1|TRBV29-1
CSVEDQGANTEAFF
TGCAGCGTTGAAGATCAGGGGGCGAACACTGAAGCTTTCTTT
>NA|12|NA|TRBJ2-7|TRBV29-1
CSAGQGSYEQYF
TGCAGCGCCGGGCAGGGTTCCTACGAGCAGTACTTC
>NA|15|NA|TRBJ1-2|TRBV11-2
CASSLGIQGNYGYTF
TGTGCCAGCAGCTTAGGTATCCAGGGCAACTATGGCTACACCTTC
>NA|13|NA|TRBJ1-4|TRBV10-1
CASSGTGNVELFF
TGCGCCAGCAGTGGGACGGGGAATGTGGAACTGTTTTTT
>NA|13|NA|TRBJ2-7|TRBV18
CASSPEAQGEQYF
TGTGCCAGCTCACCAGAGGCTCAGGGCGAGCAGTACTTC
>TRBD2|14|NA|TRBJ2-5|TRBV7-9
CASSQSGRLETQYF
TGTGCCAGCAGTCAAAGCGGGAGATTGGAGACCCAGTACTTC
>NA|15|NA|TRBJ1-2|TRBV6-1
CASSESETALGGYTF
TGTGCCAGCAGTGAATCGGAGACAGCTCTAGGCGGCTACACCTTC
>TRBD1|15|NA|TRBJ2-2|TRBV14
CASSHWTGRTGELFF
TGTGCCAGCAGCCATTGGACAGGGAGAACCGGGGAGCTGTTTTTT
>NA|13|NA|TRBJ2-7|TRBV29-1
CSALGGVRYEQYF
TGCAGCGCCTTAGGGGGGGTCAGGTACGAGCAGTACTTC
>TRBD1|13|NA|TRBJ1-2|TRBV30
CACTRDRPLGCTF
TGTGCCTGTACCCGGGACAGGCCTCTTGGCTGCACCTTC
>NA|14|NA|TRBJ1-5|TRBV19
CASSVRGLNQPQHF
TGTGCCAGTAGTGTCCGGGGTCTCAATCAGCCCCAGCATTTT
>NA|15|NA|TRBJ2-5|TRBV12-5
CASGSGQGNQETQYF
NA
>NA|16|NA|TRBJ2-2|TRBV18
CASSPMGLTNTGELFF
TGTGCCAGCTCACCGATGGGGCTTACGAACACCGGGGAGCTGTTTTTT
>TRBD2|16|NA|TRBJ2-1|TRBV7-6
CASSSPGTSAPGEQFF
TGTGCCAGCAGCTCACCCGGGACTAGCGCCCCCGGTGAGCAGTTCTTC
>NA|14|NA|TRBJ1-2|TRBV5-5
CASSLAPTGGGYTF
TGTGCCAGCAGCTTGGCCCCTACAGGTGGAGGCTACACCTTC
>TRBD2|15|NA|TRBJ2-3|TRBV4-1
CASSPGTISTDTQYF
TGCGCCAGCAGCCCCGGGACTATCAGCACAGATACGCAGTATTTT
>TRBD2|17|NA|TRBJ2-1|TRBV11-2
CASSLGIAGGDGDEQFF
TGTGCCAGCAGCTTAGGAATAGCGGGAGGGGACGGCGATGAGCAGTTCTTC
>NA|14|NA|TRBJ1-1|TRBV6-1
CASSAYEGDTEAFF
TGTGCCAGCAGTGCGTACGAGGGGGACACTGAAGCTTTCTTT
>NA|16|NA|TRBJ2-7|TRBV7-2
CASSLRGGGVSYEQYF
TGTGCCAGCAGCTTAAGGGGTGGCGGGGTTTCCTACGAGCAGTACTTC
>TRBD2|18|NA|TRBJ2-5|TRBV9
CASSVAPGTSGSQETQYF
TGTGCCAGCAGCGTAGCGCCGGGGACTAGCGGGAGCCAAGAGACCCAGTACTTC
>TRBD2|15|NA|TRBJ2-1|TRBV9
CASSVGLAGDHEQFF
TGTGCCAGCAGCGTAGGGCTAGCGGGAGACCATGAGCAGTTCTTC
>NA|14|NA|TRBJ2-3|TRBV7-2
CASSLALVTDTQYF
TGTGCCAGCAGCTTAGCACTAGTGACAGATACGCAGTATTTT
>TRBD1|14|NA|TRBJ2-3|TRBV7-2
CASSPGTVTDTQYF
TGTGCCAGCAGCCCCGGGACAGTCACAGATACGCAGTATTTT
>TRBD2|16|NA|TRBJ2-5|TRBV28
CASSLAGLAGEETQYF
TGTGCCAGCAGTTTAGCTGGACTAGCGGGAGAAGAGACCCAGTACTTC
>NA|13|NA|TRBJ2-7|TRBV7-8
CASTLGSSYEQYF
TGTGCCAGCACCCTGGGGAGCTCCTACGAGCAGTACTTC
>NA|12|NA|TRBJ1-4|TRBV6-6
CASSFPGEKLFF
TGTGCCAGCAGTTTCCCAGGTGAAAAACTGTTTTTT
>NA|17|NA|TRBJ2-5|TRBV9
CASSPPIRGGLRETQYF
TGTGCCAGCAGCCCTCCCATAAGGGGGGGGCTCCGGGAGACCCAGTACTTC
>NA|14|NA|TRBJ2-3|TRBV5-1
CASSLTSFTDTQYF
TGCGCCAGCAGCTTAACTAGCTTTACAGATACGCAGTATTTT
>NA|14|once|TRBJ2-7|TRBV7-2
CASSLGGSAYEQYF
TGTGCCAGCAGCTTAGGAGGCTCCGCCTACGAGCAGTACTTC
>TRBD1|14|NA|TRBJ2-7|TRBV11-2
CASSQGQGVYEQYF
TGTGCCAGCAGCCAGGGACAGGGGGTCTACGAGCAGTACTTC
>NA|12|once|TRBJ2-7|TRBV2
CASSETGYEQYF
TGTGCCAGCAGTGAAACGGGGTACGAGCAGTACTTC
>NA|17|NA|TRBJ2-1|TRBV7-9
CASSLRPPRWSDDEQFF
TGTGCCAGCAGCTTACGCCCCCCTCGGTGGAGCGACGATGAGCAGTTCTTC
>NA|16|NA|TRBJ1-6|TRBV6-5
CASSYSEGSYNSPLHF
TGTGCCAGCAGTTACAGCGAGGGCTCCTATAATTCACCCCTCCACTTT
>TRBD1|16|NA|TRBJ1-6|TRBV7-8
CASSPPAPGGGSPLHF
TGTGCCAGCAGCCCTCCGGCCCCAGGGGGAGGTTCACCCCTCCACTTT
>NA|15|NA|TRBJ1-2|TRBV2
CASRGGREKGYGYTF
TGTGCCAGCAGGGGCGGGAGGGAGAAAGGCTATGGCTACACCTTC